Below, 10 T cell receptor beta chains from the same sample are listed, as sequenced in a study of graft-versus-host responses after intestinal transplantation. Assay: immunoSEQ multiplex PCR; the TCRdb copy retains only in-frame clones and omits some. The data show roughly 70,000 clones, with more than 90% seen just once and 6.5% to 7% held by the top ten. Sample: bone marrow, taken roughly 780 days after intestinal transplantation. These receptors all stem from a human patient who received an intestinal transplant, so some T cells may come from the graft donor.

This clone was recorded once. The V and J genes are TRBV5-4 and TRBJ1-4; the match to TRBD1 covers 9 bases. Germline CDR1 is SGHNT and CDR2 is YYREEE (reference sequence). The CDR3 sequence is 15 residues long. The V gene end was trimmed by 0 bases and the J gene end by 7 bases; junction bases not matched to a gene: 4. CDR3 nucleotide sequence: TGTGCCAGCAGCTTGGGTGGGACAGGGATTGAAAAACTGTTTTTT. This encodes CASSLGGTGIEKLFF.

J is TRBJ1-2 and V is TRBV5-4; 7 bases match TRBD1. CDR1 is SGHNT, CDR2 YYREEE, per germline (reference sequence). The CDR3 is 16 amino acids. Trimming took 1 base from V and 8 from J; bases not matched to a gene: 14. CDR3 in DNA: TGTGCCAGCAGCTTGTGGGGGAGGGACACAGGGGCCGGCTACACCTTC. This gives the protein CASSLWGRDTGAGYTF.

Here the CDR3 DNA reads TGTGCCAGCAGTTACGAAAGGGCGGGAGGGGGCTACGAGCAGTACTTC. This codes for CASSYERAGGGYEQYF. The chain recombines TRBV6-6 with TRBJ2-7; 9 nucleotides match TRBD2. Germline-derived CDR1 and CDR2 are MNHNY and SVGAGI (reference sequence). With 2 bases clipped from V and 3 bases from J, the junction kept 8 bases outside the gene matches. The CDR3 covers 16 residues.

J is TRBJ2-1 and V is TRBV18; D perhaps matches TRBD2 (6 bases). The length of the CDR3 is 13 residues. V lost 6 bases and J 5 bases, leaving 11 bases between the germline ends. CDR1 is KGHSH and CDR2 is LQKENI in the germline V gene. In DNA form, the CDR3 reads TGTGCCAGCTCCCCTGGGAGGCACAATGAGCAGTTCTTC. Residues: CASSPGRHNEQFF.

The table lists this clone with a few counts. The chain recombines TRBV4-2 with TRBJ1-1; possible D gene TRBD1, 5 bases. This CDR3 contains 13 residues. Germline-derived CDR1 and CDR2 are LGHNA and YNFKEQ. The V and J ends lost 3 bases and 1 base respectively, with 6 bases between them. CDR3 in DNA: TGTGCCAGCAGCCAGGGGACGAACACTGAAGCTTTCTTT. Its translation: CASSQGTNTEAFF.

The chain couples TRBV7-2 to TRBJ2-7; perhaps TRBD2 as D (6 bases). The CDR3 loop spans 12 amino acids. The V end lost 3 bases, the J end lost 4 bases, and 7 bases lay between the germline ends. From germline, CDR1 is SGHTA and CDR2 FQGNSA. In DNA form, the CDR3 reads TGTGCCAGCAGCTTTAGCGGATACGAGCAGTACTTC. It is translated as CASSFSGYEQYF.

The chain uses TRBV27 and TRBJ1-5, with D unclear. This CDR3 region has 15 residues. Germline V gene lookup returns CDR1 MNHEY and CDR2 SMNVEV (reference sequence). V lost 3 bases, J lost 1 base, and 10 bases lay in between. CDR3 loop: CASSLAGMSNQPQHF. In DNA form, the CDR3 reads TGTGCCAGCAGTTTGGCGGGTATGAGCAATCAGCCCCAGCATTTT.

The chain is built from TRBV5-1 and TRBJ2-1, with 7 positions matching TRBD2. The CDR3 totals 15 residues. Germline V gives CDR1 SGHRS, CDR2 YFSETQ. Unmatched junction bases numbered 11, after V lost 4 bases and J lost 7 bases. DNA of the CDR3: TGCGCCAGCAGCCGGAGCGGGATTGTCGAAAATGAGCAGTTCTTC. Its protein is CASSRSGIVENEQFF.

This rearrangement joins TRBV6-6 to TRBJ2-7; D is possibly TRBD2 (5 bases). This CDR3 has 15 amino acids. Germline CDR1 reads MNHNY; CDR2 reads SVGAGI (reference sequence). The ends were cut back, 0 bases at V and 2 bases at J, with 11 bases in the middle. The CDR3 coding sequence is TGTGCCAGCAGTTACTCGATTGGAGGCCCCTACGAGCAGTACTTC. Its translation: CASSYSIGGPYEQYF.

In its sample, this clone was seen once. The chain joins TRBV10-3 to TRBJ2-1, with D tentatively TRBD1 or TRBD2 (5 bases each). Germline values: CDR1 ENHRY, CDR2 SYGVKD. There are 15 residues in the CDR3. The germline V and J ends were trimmed by 10 bases and 0 bases, with 16 bases remaining between them. The CDR3 DNA sequence: TGTGCCACCTATCCCCCTGGGGGCTCCTACAATGAGCAGTTCTTC. It encodes CATYPPGGSYNEQFF.